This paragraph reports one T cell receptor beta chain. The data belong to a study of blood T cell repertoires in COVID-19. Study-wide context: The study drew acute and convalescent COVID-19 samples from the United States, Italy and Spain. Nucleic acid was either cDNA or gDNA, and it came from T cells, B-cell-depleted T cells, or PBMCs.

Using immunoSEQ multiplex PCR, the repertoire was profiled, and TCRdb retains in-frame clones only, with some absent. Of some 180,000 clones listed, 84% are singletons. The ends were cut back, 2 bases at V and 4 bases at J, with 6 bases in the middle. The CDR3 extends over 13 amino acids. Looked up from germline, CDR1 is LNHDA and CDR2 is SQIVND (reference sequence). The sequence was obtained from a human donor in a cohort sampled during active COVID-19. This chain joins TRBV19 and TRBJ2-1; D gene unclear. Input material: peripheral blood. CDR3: CASSIRPYNEQFF. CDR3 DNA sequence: TGTGCCAGTAGTATACGTCCGTACAATGAGCAGTTCTTC.